These 24 T cell receptor beta chains were all obtained from the same sample, sequenced in a study of blood T cell repertoires in COVID-19. This table comes from immunoSEQ multiplex PCR, and its TCRdb copy is limited to in-frame clones, with some not included. The table has about 66,000 clones, around 83% seen once; the top ten hold approximately 7%. Sequenced input: peripheral blood. The receptor source for this set is a man aged 50 to 59 with active COVID-19.

A single count supports this clone. This chain joins TRBV7-7 and TRBJ2-5; D remains ambiguous. Looked up from germline, CDR1 is SSHAT and CDR2 is FNYEAQ (reference sequence). Trimming cost V 5 bases and J 2 bases, with 27 bases left between them. The CDR3 totals 19 residues. Here the CDR3 DNA reads TGTGCCAGCAGCCCCAGGCTCCCTGGGCAGCCGACCCATCAAGAGACCCAGTACTTC. Translated, it gives CASSPRLPGQPTHQETQYF.

This clone came up once. The chain is built from TRBV29-1 and TRBJ2-1; 9 bases are a match to TRBD2. J was trimmed by 2 bases and V by 4 bases; bases with no gene match: 3. CDR1 is SQVTM and CDR2 is ANQGSEA in the germline V gene. The CDR3 extends over 14 amino acids. The CDR3 sequence: CSVGASGTYNEQFF. CDR3 nucleotide sequence: TGCAGCGTTGGGGCTAGCGGGACCTACAATGAGCAGTTCTTC.

The chain is built from TRBV9 and TRBJ1-4, with D maybe TRBD1 (5 bases). The V gene lost 2 bases and the J gene lost 5 bases, with 19 bases spanning the gap. Germline CDR1 SGDLS, CDR2 YYNGEE. The length of the CDR3 is 17 residues. The CDR3 loop is CASSVQVDREENEKLFF. In nucleotides, the CDR3 is TGTGCCAGCAGCGTCCAGGTCGACAGAGAAGAGAATGAAAAACTGTTTTTT.

The genes are TRBV5-8 and TRBJ2-1; 11 nucleotides align to TRBD1. With 4 bases clipped from V and 1 base from J, the junction kept 4 bases outside the gene matches. The CDR3 is 16 residues long. Germline CDR1 reads SGHTS; CDR2 reads YDEGEE. The CDR3 here is CASSTGQGASYNEQFF. CDR3 in DNA: TGTGCCAGCAGCACTGGACAGGGGGCGTCCTACAATGAGCAGTTCTTC. Full variable domain (outside the CDR3, taken from reference TRBV5-8 and TRBJ2-1): EAGVTQSPTHLIKTRGQQATLRCSPISGHTSVYWYQQALGLGLQFLLWYDEGEERNRGNFPPRFSGRQFPNYSSELNVNALELEDSALYLCASSTGQGASYNEQFFGPGTRLTVL.

V usage is TRBV6-5 and J usage is TRBJ2-1, with D maybe TRBD2 (6 bases). Germline V gene data show CDR1 as MNHEY and CDR2 as SVGAGI. Trimming took 6 bases from V and 0 from J, leaving 9 bases between them. The CDR3 loop spans 14 amino acids. The CDR3 nucleotides read TGTGCCAGCAGAGCGGGTAGCTCCTACAATGAGCAGTTCTTC. Its protein is CASRAGSSYNEQFF.

The V call is TRBV20-1, the J call TRBJ2-7; TRBD2 aligns across 10 bases. Germline lookup yields CDR1 DFQATT and CDR2 SNEGSKA (reference sequence). The length of the CDR3 is 11 residues. V was clipped by 7 bases and J by 7 bases; unmatched bases: 4. The CDR3 spells CSVGTSVEQYV. CDR3 DNA sequence: TGCAGTGTTGGGACTAGCGTTGAGCAGTACGTC.

This clone was seen more than once but under ten times. This rearrangement joins TRBV7-9 to TRBJ2-3; D unresolved. Germline CDR1 and CDR2: SEHNR and FQNEAQ (reference sequence). This CDR3 has 14 amino acids. Trimming took 5 bases from V and 6 from J, leaving 15 bases between them. The CDR3 DNA reads TGTGCCAGCAGCCCCGCTTCCTTTGAGGATACGCAGTATTTT. Translating gives CASSPASFEDTQYF.

The chain is built from TRBV4-2 and TRBJ2-5; D call uncertain. Germline V gene data show CDR1 as LGHNA and CDR2 as YNFKEQ. The CDR3 loop spans 12 amino acids. Trimming took 0 bases from V and 7 from J, leaving 6 bases between them. CDR3 loop: CASSQDYGTQYF. CDR3 nucleotide sequence: TGTGCCAGCAGCCAAGATTACGGGACCCAGTACTTC.

The V and J genes are TRBV4-2 and TRBJ2-1; D is uncertain. CDR3 length: 16 residues. V was shortened by 1 base and J by 0 bases, with 10 bases between the two germline ends. The germline V gene encodes CDR1 LGHNA and CDR2 YNFKEQ. CDR3 coding DNA: TGTGCCAGCAGCCAAGCGTTCGCGAACTCCTACAATGAGCAGTTCTTC. It is translated as CASSQAFANSYNEQFF.

The table lists this clone with a count of one. The chain carries TRBV27 and TRBJ2-6; 7 nucleotides agree with TRBD1. The CDR3 is made up of 19 amino acids. Germline-derived CDR1 and CDR2 are MNHEY and SMNVEV (reference sequence). With 6 bases clipped from V and 0 bases from J, the junction kept 14 bases outside the gene matches. CDR3 sequence (DNA): TGTGCCAGCAGCCCTAGACAGGGAAGTCCCCTCTCTGGGGCCAACGTCCTGACTTTC. The encoded protein is CASSPRQGSPLSGANVLTF. The whole variable domain, remainder taken from reference TRBV27 and TRBJ2-6, is EAQVTQNPRYLITVTGKKLTVTCSQNMNHEYMSWYRQDPGLGLRQIYYSMNVEVTDKGDVPEGYKVSRKEKRNFPLILESPSPNQTSLYFCASSPRQGSPLSGANVLTFGAGSRLTVL.

The chain links TRBV4-1 to TRBJ2-1; TRBD2 agrees at 12 bases. V trimming: 1 base; J trimming: 2 bases; junction bases outside the gene matches: 0. Germline CDR1 is MGHRA and CDR2 is YSYEKL. The CDR3 has 16 residues. In DNA, the CDR3 is TGCGCCAGCAGCCAAGGACTAGCGGGAGCCTACAATGAGCAGTTCTTC. Its translation: CASSQGLAGAYNEQFF.

V usage is TRBV5-5 and J usage is TRBJ2-6; 7 positions agree with TRBD1. CDR3 length: 17 amino acids. The germline V gene has CDR1 SGHKS and CDR2 YYEKEE (reference sequence). The V segment lost 1 base and the J segment 3 bases; nucleotides outside the gene matches: 7. The CDR3 spells CASSLRDRVFGANVLTF. The CDR3 DNA sequence: TGTGCCAGCAGCTTGAGAGACAGGGTTTTTGGGGCCAACGTCCTGACTTTC.

This chain uses TRBV19 with TRBJ2-2; TRBD1 is a possible D gene (6 bases). This CDR3 spans 15 amino acids. V lost 7 bases and J 0 bases, leaving 12 bases between the germline ends. Germline CDR1 is LNHDA and CDR2 is SQIVND (reference sequence). CDR3 coding DNA: TGTGCCAGTAAGACGGACAGATCGAACACCGGGGAGCTGTTTTTT. Its translation: CASKTDRSNTGELFF.

V usage is TRBV7-8 and J usage is TRBJ2-7; D ambiguous. The CDR3 is made up of 14 amino acids. Trimming pared 5 bases from V and 0 bases from J, leaving 11 bases between. Germline-derived CDR1 and CDR2 are SGHVS and FQNEAQ. The CDR3 sequence: CASSEQLSSYEQYV. The CDR3 region has the DNA TGTGCCAGCAGCGAACAGTTGAGCTCCTACGAGCAGTACGTC.

The V and J genes are TRBV6-6 and TRBJ1-2; the match to TRBD1 covers 10 bases. Looked up from germline, CDR1 is MNHNY and CDR2 is SVGAGI (reference sequence). Trimming cost V 7 bases and J 8 bases; bases outside gene matches: 10. This CDR3 has 14 residues. CDR3 sequence: CASIKTGGVVGYTF. The CDR3 DNA follows: TGTGCCAGCATTAAGACAGGGGGCGTCGTCGGCTACACCTTC.

CDR3 region: CASSFLRDYEQYF. In DNA, the CDR3 is TGTGCCAGCAGCTTTCTTCGGGACTACGAGCAGTACTTC. This chain uses TRBV5-8 with TRBJ2-7; TRBD2 is a possible D gene (5 bases). Trimming pared 2 bases from V and 3 bases from J, leaving 9 bases between. Germline V gene sequence: CDR1 SGHTS, CDR2 YDEGEE. This CDR3 has 13 residues.

CDR3 amino acids: CASSLTSGANSNNEQFF. As DNA, the CDR3 is TGCGCCAGCAGCTTGACTAGCGGGGCGAATTCTAACAATGAGCAGTTCTTC. The V gene is TRBV5-1, the J gene TRBJ2-1; TRBD2 aligns across 10 bases. Germline loops: CDR1 SGHRS, CDR2 YFSETQ. Losses at the gene ends were 1 base for V and 5 bases for J; bases not matched to a gene: 9. This CDR3 contains 17 residues.

The genes are TRBV3-1 (or the pseudogene TRBV3-2) and TRBJ1-5; perhaps TRBD1 as D (5 bases). The V end was cut by 1 base, the J end by 4 bases, with 11 bases between. The CDR3 contains 15 residues. The germline V gene has CDR1 LGHDT and CDR2 YNNKEL (reference sequence). The CDR3 DNA reads TGTGCCAGCAGCCAAGGGATAGGGGCAAATCAGCCCCAGCATTTT. Translation: CASSQGIGANQPQHF.

The CDR3 DNA is TGTGCCAGCAGTTCCCCATTCAGTTGGTACAATGAGCAGTTCTTC. Translated, it gives CASSSPFSWYNEQFF. The chain combines TRBV6-5 with TRBJ2-1; D gene unclear. The CDR3 is 15 amino acids. The germline CDR1 and CDR2 sequences are MNHEY and SVGAGI. V was trimmed by 4 bases and J by 4 bases, leaving 14 bases between them.

V gene TRBV12-3 or TRBV12-4 combines with J gene TRBJ2-7; D may be TRBD1 (6 bases). Trimming pared 5 bases from V and 1 base from J, leaving 9 bases between. This CDR3 spans 13 amino acids. CDR3 region: CASSRDKSYEQYF. CDR3 bases: TGTGCCAGCAGTCGGGACAAATCCTACGAGCAGTACTTC.

The V call is TRBV2, the J call TRBJ2-5, with 7 bases fitting TRBD2. The CDR3 extends over 14 amino acids. Germline CDR1 SNHLY, CDR2 FYNNEI. The V and J ends lost 5 bases and 4 bases, in that order; junction bases with no gene match: 7. The CDR3 region has the DNA TGTGCCAGCAGTAAGCGGGATAGGGGAGAGACCCAGTACTTC. The encoded protein is CASSKRDRGETQYF.

This clone was observed a handful of times. J is TRBJ2-5 and V is TRBV7-8; 7 bases agree with TRBD2. This CDR3 contains 16 residues. Germline CDR1 reads SGHVS; CDR2 reads FQNEAQ. J gave up 1 base and V 4 bases, and 9 bases lay outside the gene matches. The CDR3 sequence: CASSSPRGGAQETQYF. The CDR3 nucleotides read TGTGCCAGCAGCTCGCCAAGGGGAGGGGCCCAAGAGACCCAGTACTTC.

The chain recombines TRBV5-1 with TRBJ2-2, with 7 bases that match TRBD2. The CDR3 sequence is 21 residues long. CDR1 and CDR2 from the germline V gene are SGHRS and YFSETQ. V gave up 2 bases and J gave up 0 bases; unmatched junction bases: 19. The CDR3 loop is CASSFGGGLIASPANTGELFF. The CDR3 bases are TGCGCCAGCAGCTTTGGCGGGGGACTCATCGCTTCACCCGCGAACACCGGGGAGCTGTTTTTT.

V usage is TRBV24-1 and J usage is TRBJ1-2; tentatively, D is TRBD1 (6 bases). V lost 7 bases to trimming and J lost 6 bases, with 11 bases between them. The germline gives CDR1 KGHDR, CDR2 SFDVKD. This CDR3 contains 12 residues. In DNA, the CDR3 is TGTGCCACCAGGGACGAGGGGGATGGCTACACCTTC. Protein sequence: CATRDEGDGYTF.